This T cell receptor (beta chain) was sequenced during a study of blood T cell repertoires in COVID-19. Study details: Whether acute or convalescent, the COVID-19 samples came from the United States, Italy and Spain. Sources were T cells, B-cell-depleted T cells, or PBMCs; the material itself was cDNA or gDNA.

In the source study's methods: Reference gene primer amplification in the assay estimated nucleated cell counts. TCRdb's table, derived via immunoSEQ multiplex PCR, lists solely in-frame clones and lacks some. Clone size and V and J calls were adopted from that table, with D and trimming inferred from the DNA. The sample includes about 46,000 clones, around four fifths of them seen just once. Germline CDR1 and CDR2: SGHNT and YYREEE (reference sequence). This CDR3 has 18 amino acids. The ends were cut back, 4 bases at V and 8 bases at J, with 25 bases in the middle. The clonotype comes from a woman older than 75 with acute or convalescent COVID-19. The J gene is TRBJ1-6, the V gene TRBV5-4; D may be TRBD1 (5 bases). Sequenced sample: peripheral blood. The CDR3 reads CASSQTTTQGSIHSPLHF. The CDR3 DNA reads TGTGCCAGCAGCCAAACTACGACGCAGGGCAGCATCCATTCACCCCTCCACTTT.